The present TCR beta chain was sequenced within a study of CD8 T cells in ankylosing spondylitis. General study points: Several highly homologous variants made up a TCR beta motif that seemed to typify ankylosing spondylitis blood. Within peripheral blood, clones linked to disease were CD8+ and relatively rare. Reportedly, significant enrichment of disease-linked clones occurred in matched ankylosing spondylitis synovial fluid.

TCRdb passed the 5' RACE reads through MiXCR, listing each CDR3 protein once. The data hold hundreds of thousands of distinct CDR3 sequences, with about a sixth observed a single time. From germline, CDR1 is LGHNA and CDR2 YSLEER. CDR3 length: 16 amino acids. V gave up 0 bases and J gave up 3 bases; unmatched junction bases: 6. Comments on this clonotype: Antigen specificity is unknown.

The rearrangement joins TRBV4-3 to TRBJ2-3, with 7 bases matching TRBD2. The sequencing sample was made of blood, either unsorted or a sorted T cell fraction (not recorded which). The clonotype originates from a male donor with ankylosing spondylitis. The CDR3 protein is CASSQDGRAGTDTQYF. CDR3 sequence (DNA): TGCGCCAGCAGCCAAGATGGGAGGGCCGGAACAGATACGCAGTATTTT.